Given below is one TCR beta chain in context. Its matching antigen is unknown. The table came from immunoSEQ multiplex PCR; TCRdb's copy has only in-frame clones and leaves some out. The sample has over 50,000 clones; around 90% are singletons. The data derive from a study of OX40 agonist ivuxolimab in advanced cancers. Across the whole study: Three patients showed partial responses: one hepatocellular carcinoma and two cutaneous melanoma cases.

Study-wide points: Clonal expansion by week 6 occurred in CD4+ and CD8+ blood T cells (at 0.1 to 3.0 mg/kg).

Per the germline V gene, CDR1 is SGHTA and CDR2 is FQGNSA. The CDR3 extends over 15 amino acids. Trimming took 5 bases from V and 4 from J; bases not matched to a gene: 8. The V gene is TRBV7-2, the J gene TRBJ2-1; TRBD1 aligns across 7 bases. This specimen consisted of CD4+ or CD8+ T cells sorted from blood, obtained in a trial of the OX40 agonist ivuxolimab. This clonotype was sampled from an adult with an advanced solid tumor such as melanoma, head and neck, liver or kidney cancer. The DNA for the CDR3 is TGTGCCAGCAGCCTCACGGGACAGACATACAATGAGCAGTTCTTC. This translates into CASSLTGQTYNEQFF.